Reported below is one T cell receptor (beta chain). This sample is part of a study of blood T cell repertoires in COVID-19. The repertoire was sequenced with immunoSEQ multiplex PCR; TCRdb's copy has only in-frame clones and lacks some. This table holds fewer than 500,000 clones, around 90% found once. Germline V CDR1 and CDR2: SGHRS, YFSETQ. The CDR3 spans 15 residues. V lost 0 bases to trimming and J lost 5 bases, with 14 bases between them. This chain joins TRBV5-1 and TRBJ1-1, with D hard to call. What was sequenced was PBMCs or T cells enriched from blood (not recorded which). The origin of this receptor is a woman aged 18-35 years who had recovered from COVID-19. The CDR3 region has the DNA TGCGCCAGCAGCTTGGATCAGGCAGGATCGACTGAAGCTTTCTTT. Translated: CASSLDQAGSTEAFF.